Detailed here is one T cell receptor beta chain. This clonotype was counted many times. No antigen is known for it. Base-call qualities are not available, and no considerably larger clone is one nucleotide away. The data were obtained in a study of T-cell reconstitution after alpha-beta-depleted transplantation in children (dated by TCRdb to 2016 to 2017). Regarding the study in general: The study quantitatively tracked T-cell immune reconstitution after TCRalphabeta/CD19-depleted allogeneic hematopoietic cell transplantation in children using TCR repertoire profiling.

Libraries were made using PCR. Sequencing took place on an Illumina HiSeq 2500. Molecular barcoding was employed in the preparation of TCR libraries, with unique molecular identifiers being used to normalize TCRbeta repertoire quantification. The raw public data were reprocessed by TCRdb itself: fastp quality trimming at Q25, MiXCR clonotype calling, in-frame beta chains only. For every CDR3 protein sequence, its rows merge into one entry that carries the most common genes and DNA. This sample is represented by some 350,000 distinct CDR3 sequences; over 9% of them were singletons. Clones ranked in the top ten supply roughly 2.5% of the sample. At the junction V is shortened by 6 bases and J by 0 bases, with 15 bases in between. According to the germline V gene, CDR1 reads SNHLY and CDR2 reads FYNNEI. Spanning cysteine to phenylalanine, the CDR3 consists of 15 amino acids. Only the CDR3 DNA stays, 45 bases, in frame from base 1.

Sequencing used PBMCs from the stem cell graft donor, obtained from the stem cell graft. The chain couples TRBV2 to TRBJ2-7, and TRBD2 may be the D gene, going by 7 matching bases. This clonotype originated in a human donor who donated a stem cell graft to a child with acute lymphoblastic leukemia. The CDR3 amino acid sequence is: CASRRGGTLSYEQYF. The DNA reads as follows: TGTGCCAGCAGGAGGGGGGGGACTCTCTCCTACGAGCAGTACTTC.